This T cell receptor (beta chain) was captured by sequencing in a study of beta chain features in type 1 diabetes. Study findings and constraints: Patients showed naive, central memory and Treg TCRB repertoires that appeared more similar than those of healthy donors. The study found moderately but significantly shorter TCRB CDR3s in all four CD4+ subsets of Type 1 diabetes patients.

Germline V gene sequence: CDR1 SGHRS, CDR2 YFSETQ. This CDR3 comprises 11 residues. V was shortened by 1 base and J by 8 bases, with 4 bases between the two germline ends. As concerns this clone: What it binds is not known.

Since all of the isolated RNA was reverse transcribed, expressed TCRB transcripts were what got sequenced. The protocol was immunoSEQ multiplex PCR, while the TCRdb copy is restricted to in-frame clones and leaves out a portion. The sample lists under 350,000 clones, roughly an eighth seen once, with roughly 0.018% in the top ten. CD45RO/CCR7/CD25/CD127/CD95/CD27 sorting isolated CD4+ naive, central memory, regulatory and stem cell-like memory cells. The sequence derives from a young man with type 1 diabetes. The specimen sequenced was naive CD4+ T cells from blood. The chain is built from TRBV5-1 and TRBJ2-1; D not resolved. The CDR3 loop reads CASSLIDEQFF. Written as DNA, the CDR3 is TGCGCCAGCAGCTTGATCGATGAGCAGTTCTTC.